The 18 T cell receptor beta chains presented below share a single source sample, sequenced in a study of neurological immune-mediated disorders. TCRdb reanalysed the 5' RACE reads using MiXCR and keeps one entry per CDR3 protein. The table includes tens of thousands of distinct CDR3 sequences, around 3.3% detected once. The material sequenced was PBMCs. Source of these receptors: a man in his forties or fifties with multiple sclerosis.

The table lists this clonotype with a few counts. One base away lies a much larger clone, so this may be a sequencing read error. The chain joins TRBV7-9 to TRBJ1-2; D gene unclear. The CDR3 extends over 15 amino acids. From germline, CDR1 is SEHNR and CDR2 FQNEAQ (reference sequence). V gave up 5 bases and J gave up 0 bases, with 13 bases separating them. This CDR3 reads CASSPSSMANYGYTF. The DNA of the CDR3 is TGTGCCAGCAGCCCTAGCTCCATGGCTAACTATGGCTACACCTTC.

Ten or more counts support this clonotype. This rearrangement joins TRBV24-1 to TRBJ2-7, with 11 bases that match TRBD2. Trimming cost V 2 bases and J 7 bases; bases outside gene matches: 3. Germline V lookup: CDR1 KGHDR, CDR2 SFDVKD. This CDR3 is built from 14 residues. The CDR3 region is CATSDCRLAGEQYF. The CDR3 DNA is TGTGCCACCAGTGATTGTCGACTAGCGGGAGAGCAGTACTTC.

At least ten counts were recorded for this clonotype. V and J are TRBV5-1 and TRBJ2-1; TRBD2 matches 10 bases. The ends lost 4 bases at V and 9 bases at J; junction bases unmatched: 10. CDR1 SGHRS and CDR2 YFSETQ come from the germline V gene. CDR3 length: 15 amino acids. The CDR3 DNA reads TGCGCCAGCAGCCCCACTAGCGGGGCCCTAGGTGAGCAGTTCTTC. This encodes CASSPTSGALGEQFF.

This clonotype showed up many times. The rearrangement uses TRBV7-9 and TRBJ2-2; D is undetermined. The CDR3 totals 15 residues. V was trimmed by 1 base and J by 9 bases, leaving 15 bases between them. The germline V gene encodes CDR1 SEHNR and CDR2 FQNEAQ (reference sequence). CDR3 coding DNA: TGTGCCAGCAGCTTAGACAGCGTGGTGCCCCGGGAGCTGTTTTTT. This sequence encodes CASSLDSVVPRELFF.

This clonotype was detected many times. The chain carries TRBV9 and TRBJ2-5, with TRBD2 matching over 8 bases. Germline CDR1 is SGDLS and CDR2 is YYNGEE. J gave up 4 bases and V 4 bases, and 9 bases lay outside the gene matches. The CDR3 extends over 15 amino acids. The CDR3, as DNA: TGTGCCAGCAGCCCCCGGGGGGGGAGCAGAGAGACCCAGTACTTC. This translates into CASSPRGGSRETQYF.

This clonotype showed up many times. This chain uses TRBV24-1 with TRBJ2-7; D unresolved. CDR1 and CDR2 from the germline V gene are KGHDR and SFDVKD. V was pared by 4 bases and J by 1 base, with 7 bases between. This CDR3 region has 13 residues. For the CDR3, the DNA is TGTGCCACCAGTGACCCGGTTTCCTACGAGCAGTACTTC. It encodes CATSDPVSYEQYF.

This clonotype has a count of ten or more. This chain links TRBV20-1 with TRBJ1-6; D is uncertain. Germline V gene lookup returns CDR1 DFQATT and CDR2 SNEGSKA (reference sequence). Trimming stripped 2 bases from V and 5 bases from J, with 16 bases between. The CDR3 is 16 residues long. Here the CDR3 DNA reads TGCAGTGCTAGACCGGCGGTACGGGGTAATAATTCACCCCTCCACTTT. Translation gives CSARPAVRGNNSPLHF.

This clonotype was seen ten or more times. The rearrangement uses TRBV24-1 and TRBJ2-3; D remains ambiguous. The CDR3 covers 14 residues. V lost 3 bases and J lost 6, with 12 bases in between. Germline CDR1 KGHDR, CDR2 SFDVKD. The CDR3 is CATSDVGESDTQYF. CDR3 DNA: TGTGCCACCAGTGATGTTGGGGAATCGGATACGCAGTATTTT.

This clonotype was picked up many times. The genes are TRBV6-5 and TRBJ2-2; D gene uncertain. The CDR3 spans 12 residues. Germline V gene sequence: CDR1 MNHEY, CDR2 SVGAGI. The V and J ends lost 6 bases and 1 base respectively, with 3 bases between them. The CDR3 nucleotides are TGTGCCAGCAGGATGAACACCGGGGAGCTGTTTTTT. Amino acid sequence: CASRMNTGELFF.

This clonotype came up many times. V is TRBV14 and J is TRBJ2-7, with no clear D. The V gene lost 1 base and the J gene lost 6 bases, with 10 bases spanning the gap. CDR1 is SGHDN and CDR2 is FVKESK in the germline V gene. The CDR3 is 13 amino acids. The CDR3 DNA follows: TGTGCCAGCAGCCAAGGAAGCACTTTCGAGCAGTACTTC. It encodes CASSQGSTFEQYF.

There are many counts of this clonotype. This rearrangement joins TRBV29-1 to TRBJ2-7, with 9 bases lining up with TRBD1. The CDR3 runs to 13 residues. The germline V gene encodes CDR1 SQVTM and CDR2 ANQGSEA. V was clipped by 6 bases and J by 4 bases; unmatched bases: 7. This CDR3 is CSVPGQGPYEQYF. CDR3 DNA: TGCAGCGTCCCGGGACAGGGTCCATACGAGCAGTACTTC.

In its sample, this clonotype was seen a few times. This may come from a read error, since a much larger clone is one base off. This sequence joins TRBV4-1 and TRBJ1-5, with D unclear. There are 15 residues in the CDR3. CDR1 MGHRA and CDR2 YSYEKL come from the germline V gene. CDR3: CASSLSTHSNQHQHF. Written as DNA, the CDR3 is TGCGCCAGCAGCCTAAGCACACATAGCAATCAGCACCAGCATTTT.

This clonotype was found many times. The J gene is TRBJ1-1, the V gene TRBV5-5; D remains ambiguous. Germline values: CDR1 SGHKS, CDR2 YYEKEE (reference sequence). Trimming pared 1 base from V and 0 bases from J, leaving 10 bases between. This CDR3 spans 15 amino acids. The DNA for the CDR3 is TGTGCCAGCAGCTTGATTAACCGATTGAACACTGAAGCTTTCTTT. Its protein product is CASSLINRLNTEAFF. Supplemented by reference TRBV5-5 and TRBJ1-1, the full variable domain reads DAGVTQSPTHLIKTRGQQVTLRCSPISGHKSVSWYQQVLGQGPQFIFQYYEKEERGRGNFPDRFSARQFPNYSSELNVNALLLGDSALYLCASSLINRLNTEAFFGQGTRLTVV.

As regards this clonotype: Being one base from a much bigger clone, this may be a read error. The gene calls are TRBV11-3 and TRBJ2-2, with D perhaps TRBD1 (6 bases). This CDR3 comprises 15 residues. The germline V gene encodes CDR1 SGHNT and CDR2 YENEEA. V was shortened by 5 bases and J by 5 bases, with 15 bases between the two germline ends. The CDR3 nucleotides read TGTGCCAGCAGCCAGGACAGCGTACGGACCGGGGAGCTGTTTTTT. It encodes CASSQDSVRTGELFF.

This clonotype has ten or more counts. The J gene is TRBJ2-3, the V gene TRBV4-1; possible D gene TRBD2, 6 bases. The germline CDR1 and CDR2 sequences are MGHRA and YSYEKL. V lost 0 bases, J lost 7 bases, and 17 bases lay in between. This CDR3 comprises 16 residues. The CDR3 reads CASSQDSIAGGNTQYF. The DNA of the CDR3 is TGCGCCAGCAGCCAAGATAGTATTGCCGGGGGAAATACGCAGTATTTT.

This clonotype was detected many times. The CDR3: CASSVSYTGELFF. Here the CDR3 DNA reads TGCGCCAGCAGTGTTTCGTACACCGGGGAGCTGTTTTTT. The J gene is TRBJ2-2, the V gene TRBV10-1; D not certain. Germline-derived CDR1 and CDR2 are WNHNN and SYGVQD (reference sequence). This CDR3 has 13 residues. The V end lost 4 bases, the J end lost 3 bases, and 6 bases lay between the germline ends.

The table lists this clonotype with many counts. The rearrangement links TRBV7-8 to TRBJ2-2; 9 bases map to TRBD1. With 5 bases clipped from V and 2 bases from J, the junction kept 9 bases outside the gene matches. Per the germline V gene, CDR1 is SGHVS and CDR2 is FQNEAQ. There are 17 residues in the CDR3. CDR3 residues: CASSRLKGQGNTGELFF. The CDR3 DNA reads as TGTGCCAGCAGCCGATTGAAGGGACAGGGTAACACCGGGGAGCTGTTTTTT.

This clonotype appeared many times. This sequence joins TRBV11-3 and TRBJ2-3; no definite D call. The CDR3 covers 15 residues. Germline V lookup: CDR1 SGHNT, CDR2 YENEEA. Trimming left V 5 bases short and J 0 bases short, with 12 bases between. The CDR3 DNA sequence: TGTGCCAGCAGCCCAGGTCGGGTTAGCACAGATACGCAGTATTTT. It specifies CASSPGRVSTDTQYF.